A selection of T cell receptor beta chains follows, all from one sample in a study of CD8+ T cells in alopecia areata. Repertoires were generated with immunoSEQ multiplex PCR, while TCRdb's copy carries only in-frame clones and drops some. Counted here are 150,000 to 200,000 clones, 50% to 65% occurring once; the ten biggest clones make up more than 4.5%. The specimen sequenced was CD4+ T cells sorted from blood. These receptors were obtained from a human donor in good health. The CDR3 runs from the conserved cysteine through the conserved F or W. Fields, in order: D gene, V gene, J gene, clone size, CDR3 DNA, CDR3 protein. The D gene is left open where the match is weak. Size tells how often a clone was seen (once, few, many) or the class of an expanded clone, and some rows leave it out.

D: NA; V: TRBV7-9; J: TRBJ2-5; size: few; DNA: TGTGCCAGCAGCAGGGGAGTTACGGGGACCCAGTACTTC; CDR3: CASSRGVTGTQYF
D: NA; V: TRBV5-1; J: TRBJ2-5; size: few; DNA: TGCGCCAGCAGCTTGGTCGTAGGTCTACAAGAGACCCAGTACTTC; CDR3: CASSLVVGLQETQYF
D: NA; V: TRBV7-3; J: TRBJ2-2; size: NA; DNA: TGTGCCAGCAGCCGCGGGTCCACCGGGGAGCTGTTTTTT; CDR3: CASSRGSTGELFF
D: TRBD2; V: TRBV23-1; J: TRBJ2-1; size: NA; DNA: TGCGCCAGCAGTCAGAGGATTGGGAGGGATGAGCAGTTCTTC; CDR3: CASSQRIGRDEQFF
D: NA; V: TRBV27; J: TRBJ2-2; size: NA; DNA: TGTGCCAGCCCCTCCGATCGAGGCACCGGGGAGCTGTTTTTT; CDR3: CASPSDRGTGELFF
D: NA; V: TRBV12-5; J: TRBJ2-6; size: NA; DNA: TGTGCTAGTGGTTCGTTGGGACCGACCTCTGGGGCCAACGTCCTGACTTTC; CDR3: CASGSLGPTSGANVLTF
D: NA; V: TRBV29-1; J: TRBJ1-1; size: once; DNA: TGCAGCGTGCAAAGGACAGCCAACACTGAAGCTTTCTTT; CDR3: CSVQRTANTEAFF
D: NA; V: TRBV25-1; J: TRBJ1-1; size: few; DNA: TGTGCCAGCAGTGAATTGGGGGGCAGGACTGAAGCTTTCTTT; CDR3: CASSELGGRTEAFF
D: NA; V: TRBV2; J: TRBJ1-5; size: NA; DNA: TGTGCCAGCAGGGCAGGAGGCAATCAGCCCCAGCATTTT; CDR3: CASRAGGNQPQHF
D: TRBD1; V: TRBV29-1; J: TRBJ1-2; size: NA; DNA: TGCAGCGCGACACAGGGGGCCGGCTACACCTTC; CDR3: CSATQGAGYTF
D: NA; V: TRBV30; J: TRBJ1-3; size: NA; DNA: TGTGCCTGGGGGACATCGAGAAACACCATATATTTT; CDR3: CAWGTSRNTIYF
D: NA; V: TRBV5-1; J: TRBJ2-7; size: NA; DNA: TGCGCCAGCAGCAGGGACGGTTTTGAAGGGGAGCAGTACTTC; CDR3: CASSRDGFEGEQYF
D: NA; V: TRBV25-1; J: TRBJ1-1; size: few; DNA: TGTGCCAGCAGACGCCGGGGACGATCTGAAGCTTTCTTT; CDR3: CASRRRGRSEAFF
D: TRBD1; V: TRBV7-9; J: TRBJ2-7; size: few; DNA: TGTGCCAGCAGCACCGGACAGGTTAACGAGCAGTACTTC; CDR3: CASSTGQVNEQYF
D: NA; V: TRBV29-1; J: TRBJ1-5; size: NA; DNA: TGCAGCGTTCTCTCAGGGCAGGGAACCGCCAATCAGCCCCAGCATTTT; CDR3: CSVLSGQGTANQPQHF
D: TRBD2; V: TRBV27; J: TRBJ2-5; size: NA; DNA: TGTGCCAGCAGTGACAGCGGGAGGCTCCAAGAGACCCAGTACTTC; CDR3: CASSDSGRLQETQYF
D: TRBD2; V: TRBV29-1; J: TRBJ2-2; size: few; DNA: TGCAGCGTTGGGGTAGCGGGAGCTAGCACCGGGGAGCTGTTTTTT; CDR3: CSVGVAGASTGELFF